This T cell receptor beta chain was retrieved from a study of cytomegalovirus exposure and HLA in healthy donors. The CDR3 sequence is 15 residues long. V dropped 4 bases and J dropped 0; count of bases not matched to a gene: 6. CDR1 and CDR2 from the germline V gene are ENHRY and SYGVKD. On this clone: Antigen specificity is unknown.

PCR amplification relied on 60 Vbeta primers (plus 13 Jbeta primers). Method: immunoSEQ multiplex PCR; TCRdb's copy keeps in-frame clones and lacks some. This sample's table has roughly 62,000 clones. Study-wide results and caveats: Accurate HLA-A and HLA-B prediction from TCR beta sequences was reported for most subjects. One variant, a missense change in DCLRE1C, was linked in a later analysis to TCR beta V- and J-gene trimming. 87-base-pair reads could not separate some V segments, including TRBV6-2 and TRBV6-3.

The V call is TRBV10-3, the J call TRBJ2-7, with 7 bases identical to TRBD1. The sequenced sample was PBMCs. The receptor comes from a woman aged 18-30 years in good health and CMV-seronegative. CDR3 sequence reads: CAISGQGIISYEQYF. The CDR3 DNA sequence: TGTGCCATCAGTGGACAGGGTATTATCTCCTACGAGCAGTACTTC.